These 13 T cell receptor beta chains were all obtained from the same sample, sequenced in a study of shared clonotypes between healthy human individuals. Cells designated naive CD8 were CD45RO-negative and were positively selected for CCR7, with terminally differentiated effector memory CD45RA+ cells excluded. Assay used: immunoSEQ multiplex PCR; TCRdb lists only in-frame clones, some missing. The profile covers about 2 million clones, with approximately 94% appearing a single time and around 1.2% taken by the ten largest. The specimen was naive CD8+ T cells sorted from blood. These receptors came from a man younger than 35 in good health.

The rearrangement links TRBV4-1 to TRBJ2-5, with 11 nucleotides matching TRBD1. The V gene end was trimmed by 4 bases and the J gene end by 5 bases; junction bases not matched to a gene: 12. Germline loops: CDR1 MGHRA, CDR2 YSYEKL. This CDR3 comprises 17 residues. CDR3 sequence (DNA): TGCGCCAGCAGCCTTTCCGGGACAGGGGGTGTGTGGGAGACCCAGTACTTC. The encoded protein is CASSLSGTGGVWETQYF.

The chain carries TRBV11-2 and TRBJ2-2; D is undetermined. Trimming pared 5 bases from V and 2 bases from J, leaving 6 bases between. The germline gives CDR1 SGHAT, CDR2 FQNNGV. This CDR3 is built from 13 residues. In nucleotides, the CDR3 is TGTGCCAGCAGCCACATCAACACCGGGGAGCTGTTTTTT. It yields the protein CASSHINTGELFF.

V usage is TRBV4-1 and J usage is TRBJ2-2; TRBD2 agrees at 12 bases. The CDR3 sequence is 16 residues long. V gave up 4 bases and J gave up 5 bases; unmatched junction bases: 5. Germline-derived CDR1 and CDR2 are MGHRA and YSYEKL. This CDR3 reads CASSPSGRAITGELFF. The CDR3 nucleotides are TGCGCCAGCAGCCCTAGCGGGAGGGCCATTACCGGGGAGCTGTTTTTT.

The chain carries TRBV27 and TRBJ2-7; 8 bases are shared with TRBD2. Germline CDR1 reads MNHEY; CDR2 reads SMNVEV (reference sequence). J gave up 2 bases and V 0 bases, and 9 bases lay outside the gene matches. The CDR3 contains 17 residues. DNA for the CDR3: TGTGCCAGCAGTTTATCCACCCCCAGCGGGAGCCCCTACGAGCAGTACTTC. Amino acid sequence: CASSLSTPSGSPYEQYF.

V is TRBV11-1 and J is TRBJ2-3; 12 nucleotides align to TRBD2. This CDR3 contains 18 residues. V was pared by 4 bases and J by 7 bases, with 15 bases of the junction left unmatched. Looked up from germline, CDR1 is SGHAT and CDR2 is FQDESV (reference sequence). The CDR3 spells CASSYPPSSGGARYTQYF. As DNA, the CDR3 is TGTGCCAGCAGCTACCCCCCCTCTAGCGGGGGGGCCCGGTATACGCAGTATTTT.

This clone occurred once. CDR3 nucleotides: TGTGCCTGGAGCGGCTTGAGGGATACGCAGTATTTT. Translation: CAWSGLRDTQYF. The chain couples TRBV30 to TRBJ2-3; D not certain. This CDR3 comprises 12 residues. Germline V gene data show CDR1 as GTSNPN and CDR2 as SVGIG (reference sequence). V lost 3 bases and J 6 bases, leaving 10 bases between the germline ends.

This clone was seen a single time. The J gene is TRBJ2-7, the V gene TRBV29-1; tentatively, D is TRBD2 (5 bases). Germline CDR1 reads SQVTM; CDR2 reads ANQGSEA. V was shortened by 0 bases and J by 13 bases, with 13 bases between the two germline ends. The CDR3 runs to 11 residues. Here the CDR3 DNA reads TGCAGCGTTGAAGATCCTCCGGGATCTTACTTC. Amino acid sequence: CSVEDPPGSYF.

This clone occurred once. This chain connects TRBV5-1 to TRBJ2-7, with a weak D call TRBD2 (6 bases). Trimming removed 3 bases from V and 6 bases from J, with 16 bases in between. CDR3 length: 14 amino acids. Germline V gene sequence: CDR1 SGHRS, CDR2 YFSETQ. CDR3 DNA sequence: TGCGCCAGCAGCTCCGCGGGGTCGACGGTCGAGCAGTACTTC. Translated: CASSSAGSTVEQYF.

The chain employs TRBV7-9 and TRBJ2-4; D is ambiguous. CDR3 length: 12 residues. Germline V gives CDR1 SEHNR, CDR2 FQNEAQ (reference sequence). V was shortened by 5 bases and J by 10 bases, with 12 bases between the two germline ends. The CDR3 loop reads CASSGTSEIQYF. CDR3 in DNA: TGTGCCAGCAGCGGCACATCAGAAATTCAGTACTTC.

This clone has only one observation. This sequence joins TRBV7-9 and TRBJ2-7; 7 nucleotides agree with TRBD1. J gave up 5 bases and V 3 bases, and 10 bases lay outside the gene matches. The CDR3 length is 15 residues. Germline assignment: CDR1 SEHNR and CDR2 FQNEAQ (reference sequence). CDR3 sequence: CASSLSKQGWDEQYF. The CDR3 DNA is TGTGCCAGCAGCTTGTCAAAACAGGGGTGGGACGAGCAGTACTTC.

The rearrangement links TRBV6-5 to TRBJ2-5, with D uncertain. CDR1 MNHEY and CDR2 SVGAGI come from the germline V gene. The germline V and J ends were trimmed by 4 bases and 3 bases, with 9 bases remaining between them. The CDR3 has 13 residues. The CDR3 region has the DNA TGTGCCAGCAGTTCCCGGAGAGAAGAGACCCAGTACTTC. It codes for CASSSRREETQYF.

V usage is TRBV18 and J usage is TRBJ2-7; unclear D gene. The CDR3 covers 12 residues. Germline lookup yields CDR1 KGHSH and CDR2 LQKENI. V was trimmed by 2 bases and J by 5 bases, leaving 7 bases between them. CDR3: CASSPERDEQYF. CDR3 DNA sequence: TGTGCCAGCTCACCAGAGAGAGACGAGCAGTACTTC.

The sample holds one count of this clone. CDR3 bases: TGTGCCAGCAGCGTAGAGGGAGTTGAAGCTTTCTTT. It codes for CASSVEGVEAFF. V usage is TRBV9 and J usage is TRBJ1-1; no reliable D call. This CDR3 contains 12 residues. V shed 0 bases and J shed 7 bases, with 7 bases lying between them. Germline-derived CDR1 and CDR2 are SGDLS and YYNGEE.